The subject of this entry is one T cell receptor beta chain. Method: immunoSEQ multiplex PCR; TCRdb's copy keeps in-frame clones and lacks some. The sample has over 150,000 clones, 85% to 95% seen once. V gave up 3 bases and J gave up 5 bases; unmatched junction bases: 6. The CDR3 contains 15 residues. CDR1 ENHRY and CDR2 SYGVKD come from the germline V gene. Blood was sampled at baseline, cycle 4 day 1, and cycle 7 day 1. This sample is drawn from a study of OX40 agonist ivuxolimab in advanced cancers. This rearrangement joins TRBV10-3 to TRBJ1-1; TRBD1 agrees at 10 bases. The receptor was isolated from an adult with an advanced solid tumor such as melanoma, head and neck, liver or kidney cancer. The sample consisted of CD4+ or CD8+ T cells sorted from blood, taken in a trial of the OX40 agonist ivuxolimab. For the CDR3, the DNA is TGTGCCATCAGTGAAGAGGGACAGGGGTGGACTGAAGCTTTCTTT. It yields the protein CAISEEGQGWTEAFF.